This T cell receptor (beta chain) is drawn from a study of T cells in localized non-small cell lung cancer. The study, taken as a whole, reports: Elevated blood T cell density was associated with longer overall survival.

This clone was picked up a small number of times. As yet, its antigen is unknown. The V gene's germline CDR1 is SQVTM and CDR2 ANQGSEA. The germline V and J ends were trimmed by 0 bases and 2 bases, with 7 bases remaining between them. The CDR3 totals 13 residues. Profiling relied on immunoSEQ multiplex PCR, and the TCRdb table lists in-frame clones only, not all of them. Among tens of thousands of clones, just over 85% were seen once, and the ten largest hold around 6.1%. This chain joins TRBV29-1 and TRBJ1-1; the D is unclear. This receptor was taken from a male donor aged 60 or over with stage II lung adenocarcinoma. The sequencing used peripheral blood mononuclear cells, collected before any cancer treatment. The CDR3 loop reads CSVEDQVNTEAFF. As DNA, the CDR3 is TGCAGCGTTGAAGATCAAGTTAACACTGAAGCTTTCTTT.